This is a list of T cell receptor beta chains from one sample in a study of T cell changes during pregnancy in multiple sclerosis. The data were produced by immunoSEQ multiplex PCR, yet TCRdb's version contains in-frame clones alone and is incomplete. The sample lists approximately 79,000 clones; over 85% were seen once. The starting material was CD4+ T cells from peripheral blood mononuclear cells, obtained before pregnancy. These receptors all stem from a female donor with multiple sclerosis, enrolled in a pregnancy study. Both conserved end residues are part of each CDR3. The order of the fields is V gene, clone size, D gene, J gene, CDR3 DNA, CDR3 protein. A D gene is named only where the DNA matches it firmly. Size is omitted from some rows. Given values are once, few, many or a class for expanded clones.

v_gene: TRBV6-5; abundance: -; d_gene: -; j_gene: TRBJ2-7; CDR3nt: TGTGCCAGCAGTTCAGGGGATGTGTACGAGCAGTACTTC; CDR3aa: CASSSGDVYEQYF
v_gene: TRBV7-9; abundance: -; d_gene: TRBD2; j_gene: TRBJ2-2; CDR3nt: TGTGCCAGCAGCTCCGGGGGGATCGGGGAGCTGTTTTTT; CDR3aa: CASSSGGIGELFF
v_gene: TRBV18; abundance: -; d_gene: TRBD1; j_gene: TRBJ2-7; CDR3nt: TGTGCCAGCTCACCTTCGGGACAGGGTGAAGAGCAGTACTTC; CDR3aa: CASSPSGQGEEQYF
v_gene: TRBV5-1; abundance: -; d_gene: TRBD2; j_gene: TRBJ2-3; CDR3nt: TGCGCCAGCAGCTTCACGGTAGCGGGGGAGGACCCGCAGTATTTT; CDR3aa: CASSFTVAGEDPQYF
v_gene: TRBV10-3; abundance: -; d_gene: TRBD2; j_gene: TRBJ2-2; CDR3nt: TGTGCCATCAGTGAGTCGGGAGGGAGGGACACCGGGGAGCTGTTTTTT; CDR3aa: CAISESGGRDTGELFF
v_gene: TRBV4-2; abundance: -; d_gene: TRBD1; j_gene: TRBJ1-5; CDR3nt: TGTGCCAGCAGCCTCGGACAGGATAGCAATCAGCCCCAGCATTTT; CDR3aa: CASSLGQDSNQPQHF
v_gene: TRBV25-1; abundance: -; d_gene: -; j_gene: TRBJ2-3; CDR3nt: TGTGCCAGCAGTGATTGGTTGCAGGGGCGGGCAGATACGCAGTATTTT; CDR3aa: CASSDWLQGRADTQYF
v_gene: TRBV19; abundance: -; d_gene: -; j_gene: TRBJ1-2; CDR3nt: TGTGCCAGTACTGTTGGAGGGACGGCGAACTATGGCTACACCTTC; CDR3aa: CASTVGGTANYGYTF
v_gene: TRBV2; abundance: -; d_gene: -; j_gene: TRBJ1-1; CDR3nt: TGTGCCAGCAGGCACAGGGCGATGAACACTGAAGCTTTCTTT; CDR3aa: CASRHRAMNTEAFF
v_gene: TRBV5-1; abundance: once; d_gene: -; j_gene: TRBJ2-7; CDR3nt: TGCGCCAGCAGCTTCTCGGGCAGGGATCCCTACGAGCAGTACTTC; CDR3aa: CASSFSGRDPYEQYF
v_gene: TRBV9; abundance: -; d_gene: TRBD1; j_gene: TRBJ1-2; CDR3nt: TGTGCCAGCAGGTCGACAGGGGTCAACTATGGCTACACCTTC; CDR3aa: CASRSTGVNYGYTF
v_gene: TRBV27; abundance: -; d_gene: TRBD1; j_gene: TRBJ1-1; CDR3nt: TGTGCCAGCTGGACAGGCCGGAACACTGAAGCTTTCTTT; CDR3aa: CASWTGRNTEAFF
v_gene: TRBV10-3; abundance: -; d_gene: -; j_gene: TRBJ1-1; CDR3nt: TGTGCCATCAAATCACAGGGAGACACTGAAGCTTTCTTT; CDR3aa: CAIKSQGDTEAFF
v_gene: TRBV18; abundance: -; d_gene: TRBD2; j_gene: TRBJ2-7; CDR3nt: TGTGCCAGCTCTCCTGGGGGGGGCGAGCAGTACTTC; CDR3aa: CASSPGGGEQYF
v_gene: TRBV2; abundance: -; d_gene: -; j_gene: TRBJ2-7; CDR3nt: TGTGCCAGCAGTGGACTAGTAGGCTACGAGCAGTACTTC; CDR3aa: CASSGLVGYEQYF
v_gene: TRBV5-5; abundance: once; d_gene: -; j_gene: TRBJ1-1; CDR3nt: TGTGCCAGCAGCTTGGTTCCAGGGGAAGGAACTTTCTTT; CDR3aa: CASSLVPGEGTFF
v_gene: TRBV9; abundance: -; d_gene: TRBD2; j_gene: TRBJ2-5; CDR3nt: TGTGCCAGCAGCGTGACTAGCGACCAAGAGACCCAGTACTTC; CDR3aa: CASSVTSDQETQYF
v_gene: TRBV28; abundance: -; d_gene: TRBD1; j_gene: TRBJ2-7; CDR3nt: TGTGCCAGCAGTTTAGCCCCTTCGGCGTGGGGTGTGACAGGGAATAACTACGAGCAGTACTTC; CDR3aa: CASSLAPSAWGVTGNNYEQYF
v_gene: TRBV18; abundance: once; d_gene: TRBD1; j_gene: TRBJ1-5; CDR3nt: TGTGCCAGCTCGCGGGGGACAGGCCCCAATCAGCCCCAGCATTTT; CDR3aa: CASSRGTGPNQPQHF
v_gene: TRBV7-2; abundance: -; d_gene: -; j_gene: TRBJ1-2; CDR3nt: TGTGCCAGCAGCGCAACAGTTCTTGGCTATGGCTACACCTTC; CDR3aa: CASSATVLGYGYTF
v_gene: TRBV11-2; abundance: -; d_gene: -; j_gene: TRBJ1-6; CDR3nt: TGTGCCAGCAGCATTCAGGGAGGACGATCACCCCTCCACTTT; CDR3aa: CASSIQGGRSPLHF
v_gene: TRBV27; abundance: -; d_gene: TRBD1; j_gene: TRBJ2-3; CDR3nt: TGTGCCAGCGGGGGGACAGGGAGAAGCACAGATACGCAGTATTTT; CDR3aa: CASGGTGRSTDTQYF
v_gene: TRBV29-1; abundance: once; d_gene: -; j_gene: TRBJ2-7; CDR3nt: TGCAGCGTGTCGGACACGGTCGCCTACGAGCAGTACTTC; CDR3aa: CSVSDTVAYEQYF
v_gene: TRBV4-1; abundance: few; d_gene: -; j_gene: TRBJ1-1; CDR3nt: TGCGCCAGCAGCCAAGGGCGGCAGGGCCCCGTTAACACTGAAGCTTTCTTT; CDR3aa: CASSQGRQGPVNTEAFF
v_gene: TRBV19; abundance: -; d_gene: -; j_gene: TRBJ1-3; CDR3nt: TGTGCCAGTAGTACGTCTGGAAACACCATATATTTT; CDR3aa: CASSTSGNTIYF
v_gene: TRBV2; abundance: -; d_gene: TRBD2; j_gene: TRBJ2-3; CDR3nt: TGTGCCAGCAGTGGGCCAGCGGGGGGAAATACGCAGTATTTT; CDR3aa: CASSGPAGGNTQYF
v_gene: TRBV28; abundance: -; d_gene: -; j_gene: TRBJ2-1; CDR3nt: TGTGCCTCCCTTGGAGTATTTTCCTACAATGAGCAGTTCTTC; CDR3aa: CASLGVFSYNEQFF
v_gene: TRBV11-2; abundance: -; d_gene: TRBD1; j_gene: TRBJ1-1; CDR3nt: TGTGCCAGCAGCCCCAGACAGGGATTAGACACTGAAGCTTTCTTT; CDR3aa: CASSPRQGLDTEAFF
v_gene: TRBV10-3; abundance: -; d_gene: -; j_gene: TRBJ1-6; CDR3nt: TGTGCCATCAGTGAGTCCGGGGGCGGGGGCCGGTATAATTCACCCCTCCACTTT; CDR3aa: CAISESGGGGRYNSPLHF
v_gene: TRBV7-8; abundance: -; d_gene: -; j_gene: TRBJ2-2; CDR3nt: TGTGCCAGCAGCTTAGTTCCCCAGGGGATGGAAACTGGGGAGCTGTTTTTT; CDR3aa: CASSLVPQGMETGELFF
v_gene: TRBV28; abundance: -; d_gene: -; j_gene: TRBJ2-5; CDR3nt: TGTGCCAGCAACCCGACAGGGACTCAAGAGACCCAGTACTTC; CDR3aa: CASNPTGTQETQYF
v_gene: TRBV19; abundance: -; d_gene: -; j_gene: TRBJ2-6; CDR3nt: TGTGCCAGTAGTATAGTAGGGACTGCCTCCAGGGGGGCCAACGTCCTGACTTTC; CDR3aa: CASSIVGTASRGANVLTF